This T cell receptor (beta chain) derives from a study of CD4+ T cells in melanoma. Sequencing was performed with immunoSEQ multiplex PCR; in TCRdb, only in-frame clones are kept and a portion is missing. The sample records about 140,000 clones, 92% being singletons. Findings of the study overall: CD8+ T cell, macrophage and B cell function reportedly correlated with neoantigen-specific CD4+ T cells.

In regard to this clone: Its specificity is not known.

Germline lookup yields CDR1 SEHNR and CDR2 FQNEAQ (reference sequence). There are 16 residues in the CDR3. V was trimmed by 5 bases and J by 1 base, leaving 17 bases between them. The rearrangement links TRBV7-9 to TRBJ1-1; D not certain. This receptor was identified in a human donor with melanoma. In DNA form, the CDR3 reads TGTGCCAGCAGCGCCGGAACGTGGTCATCGAACACTGAAGCTTTCTTT. It encodes CASSAGTWSSNTEAFF.